This TCR beta chain was captured in a study of identical twins. A single record per CDR3 protein comes from TCRdb applying MiXCR to the 5' RACE reads. The table records around 960,000 distinct CDR3 sequences, roughly 12% of them present only once. V trimming: 4 bases; J trimming: 1 base; junction bases outside the gene matches: 3. CDR1 is MNHEY and CDR2 is SVGAGI in the germline V gene. The CDR3 totals 17 residues. These data were also filed under a second study, of yellow fever vaccine responses in identical twins.

The receptor's source is a woman between 18 and 29 years old in good health. Sequencing was done on a sample of PBMCs. This chain uses TRBV6-5 with TRBJ2-5, with 16 bases identical to TRBD2. The CDR3 protein is CASSWGLAGGTQETQYF. The CDR3 nucleotides read TGTGCCAGCAGTTGGGGACTAGCGGGAGGGACCCAAGAGACCCAGTACTTC.